Shown below are 5 T cell receptor beta chains from a single sample sequenced in a study of vaccination and CD4 T cells after COVID-19. Treatment of the sample: roughly 11-day PBMC culture with coronavirus spike peptide pools or control peptides (ViraFEST assay). These receptors' targets are unknown. At the Johns Hopkins FTIC core, DNA taken from cultured CD4+ T cells was sequenced by way of the Oncomine TCR Beta short-read assay. MiXCR was run by TCRdb on the PCR reads, yielding one entry per CDR3 protein. The data contain roughly 15,000 distinct CDR3 sequences, around three fifths of them seen just once; the ten biggest clones take up about 10%. The specimen sequenced was CD4+ T cells from blood, cultured in vitro. The receptors shown here come from a human donor who had recovered from COVID-19.

The V call is TRBV9, the J call TRBJ2-1; 9 nucleotides align to TRBD2. The V gene's germline CDR1 is SGDLS and CDR2 YYNGEE. The V segment lost 0 bases and the J segment 6 bases; nucleotides outside the gene matches: 4. This CDR3 has 15 amino acids. The CDR3 region is CASSVASSGINEQFF. CDR3 sequence (DNA): TGTGCCAGCAGCGTAGCGTCTAGCGGGATCAATGAGCAGTTCTTC.

The rearrangement uses TRBV19 and TRBJ1-1, with 10 bases that match TRBD1. CDR1 is LNHDA, CDR2 SQIVND, per germline (reference sequence). V lost 7 bases and J lost 5; bases outside the gene matches: 7. The CDR3 is 14 residues long. The DNA of the CDR3 is TGTGCCAGTAAGGGCGGGACAGGGGTGACTGAAGCTTTCTTT. It encodes CASKGGTGVTEAFF.

The chain joins TRBV4-1 to TRBJ1-1; 8 nucleotides agree with TRBD1. Germline CDR1 is MGHRA and CDR2 is YSYEKL. This CDR3 has 16 residues. J lost 3 bases, V lost 4 bases, and 10 bases had no gene match. The CDR3 region has the DNA TGCGCCAGCAGCCGTGGCAGGGGGCTACCCGACACTGAAGCTTTCTTT. Amino acid sequence: CASSRGRGLPDTEAFF.

This clonotype has more than one count but fewer than ten. The chain links TRBV2 to TRBJ1-5; D uncertain. V lost 2 bases to trimming and J lost 5 bases, with 7 bases between them. CDR3 length: 13 amino acids. Germline values: CDR1 SNHLY, CDR2 FYNNEI. The CDR3 DNA sequence: TGTGCCAGCAGTGAAAGTGGTTATCAGCCCCAGCATTTT. Amino acid sequence: CASSESGYQPQHF.

V usage is TRBV4-1 and J usage is TRBJ2-5, with D possibly matching TRBD1 (5 bases). CDR1 and CDR2 (germline): MGHRA, YSYEKL. This CDR3 contains 13 residues. V dropped 4 bases and J dropped 3 bases, with 9 bases sitting between them. The CDR3 here is CASSPFREETQYF. The CDR3 DNA sequence: TGCGCCAGCAGCCCCTTCAGGGAAGAGACCCAGTACTTC.